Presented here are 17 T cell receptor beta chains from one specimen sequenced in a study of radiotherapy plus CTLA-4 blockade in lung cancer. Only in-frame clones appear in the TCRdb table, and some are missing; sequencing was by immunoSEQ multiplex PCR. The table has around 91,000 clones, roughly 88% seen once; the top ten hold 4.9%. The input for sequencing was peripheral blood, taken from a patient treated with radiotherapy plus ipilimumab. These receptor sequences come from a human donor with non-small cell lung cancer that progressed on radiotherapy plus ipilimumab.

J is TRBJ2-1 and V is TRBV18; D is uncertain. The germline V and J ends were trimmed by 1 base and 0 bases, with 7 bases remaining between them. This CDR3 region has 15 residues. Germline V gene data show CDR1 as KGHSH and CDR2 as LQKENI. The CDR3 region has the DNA TGTGCCAGCTCACCACTGGCTAGCTCCTACAATGAGCAGTTCTTC. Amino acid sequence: CASSPLASSYNEQFF. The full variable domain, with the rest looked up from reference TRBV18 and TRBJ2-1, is NAGVMQNPRHLVRRRGQEARLRCSPMKGHSHVYWYRQLPEEGLKFMVYLQKENIIDESGMPKERFSAEFPKEGPSILRIQQVVRGDSAAYFCASSPLASSYNEQFFGPGTRLTVL.

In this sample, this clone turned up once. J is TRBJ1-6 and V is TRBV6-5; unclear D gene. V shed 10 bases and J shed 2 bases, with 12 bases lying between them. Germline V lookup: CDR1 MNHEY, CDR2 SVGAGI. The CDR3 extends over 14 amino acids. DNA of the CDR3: TGTGCCACCCGCCGAACTACCTATAATTCACCCCTCCACTTT. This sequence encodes CATRRTTYNSPLHF.

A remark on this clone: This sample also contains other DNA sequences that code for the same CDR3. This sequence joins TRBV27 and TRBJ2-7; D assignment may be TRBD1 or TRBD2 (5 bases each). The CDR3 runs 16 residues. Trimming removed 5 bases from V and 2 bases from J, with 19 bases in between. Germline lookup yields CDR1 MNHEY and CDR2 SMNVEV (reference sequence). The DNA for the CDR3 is TGTGCCAGCAGTCCCCGTGGCCGAGGGGCCCCCTACGAGCAGTACTTC. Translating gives CASSPRGRGAPYEQYF.

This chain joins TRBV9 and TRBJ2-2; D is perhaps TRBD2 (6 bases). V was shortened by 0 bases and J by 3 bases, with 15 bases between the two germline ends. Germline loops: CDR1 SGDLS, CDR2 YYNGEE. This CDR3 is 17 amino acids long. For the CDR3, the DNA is TGTGCCAGCAGCGTAGACGGGGGAGCGGCGTACACCGGGGAGCTGTTTTTT. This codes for CASSVDGGAAYTGELFF.

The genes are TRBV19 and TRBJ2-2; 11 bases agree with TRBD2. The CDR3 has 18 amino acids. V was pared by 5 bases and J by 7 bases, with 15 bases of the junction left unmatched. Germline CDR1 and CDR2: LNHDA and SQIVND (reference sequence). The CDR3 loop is CASSPRRLAGGPGGELFF. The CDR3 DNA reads TGTGCCAGTAGTCCTCGGAGGTTAGCGGGAGGGCCCGGCGGGGAGCTGTTTTTT.

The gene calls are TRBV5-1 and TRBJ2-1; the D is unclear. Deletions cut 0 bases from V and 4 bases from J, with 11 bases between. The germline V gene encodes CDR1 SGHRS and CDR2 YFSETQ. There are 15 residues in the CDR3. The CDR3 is CASSLGLVAYNEQFF. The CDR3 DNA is TGCGCCAGCAGCTTGGGTCTAGTCGCTTACAATGAGCAGTTCTTC.

The CDR3 DNA sequence: TGTGCCAGCAGCATCCCGGGGGGGACCCACAATGAGCAGTTCTTC. As protein: CASSIPGGTHNEQFF. The chain couples TRBV5-4 to TRBJ2-1, with 8 bases lining up with TRBD2. Germline V gene sequence: CDR1 SGHNT, CDR2 YYREEE (reference sequence). This CDR3 region has 15 residues. V was pared by 4 bases and J by 5 bases, with 8 bases of the junction left unmatched.

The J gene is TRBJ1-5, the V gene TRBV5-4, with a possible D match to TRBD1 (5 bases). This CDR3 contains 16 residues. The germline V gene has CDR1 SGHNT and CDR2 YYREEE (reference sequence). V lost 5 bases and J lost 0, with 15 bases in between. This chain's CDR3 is CASSQPGTTSNQPQHF. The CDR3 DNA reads TGTGCCAGCAGTCAACCCGGGACGACTAGCAATCAGCCCCAGCATTTT.

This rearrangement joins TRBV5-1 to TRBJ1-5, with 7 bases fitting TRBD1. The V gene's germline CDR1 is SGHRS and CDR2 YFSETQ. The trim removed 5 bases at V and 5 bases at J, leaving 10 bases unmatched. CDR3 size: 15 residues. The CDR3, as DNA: TGCGCCAGCAGTCGCCCAACAGGGGTCGATCAGCCCCAGCATTTT. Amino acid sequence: CASSRPTGVDQPQHF.

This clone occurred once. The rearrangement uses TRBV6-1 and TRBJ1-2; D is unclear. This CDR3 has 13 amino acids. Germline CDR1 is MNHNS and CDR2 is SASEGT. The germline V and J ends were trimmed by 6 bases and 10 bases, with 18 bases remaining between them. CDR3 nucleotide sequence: TGTGCCAGCAGCCGGGCAGACCATCTTGACTACACCTTC. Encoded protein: CASSRADHLDYTF.

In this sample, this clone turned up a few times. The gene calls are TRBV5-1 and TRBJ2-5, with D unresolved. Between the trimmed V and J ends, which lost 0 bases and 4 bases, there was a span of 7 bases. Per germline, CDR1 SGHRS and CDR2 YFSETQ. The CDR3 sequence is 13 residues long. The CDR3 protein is CASSLGGRETQYF. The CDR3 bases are TGCGCCAGCAGCTTGGGAGGAAGAGAGACCCAGTACTTC.

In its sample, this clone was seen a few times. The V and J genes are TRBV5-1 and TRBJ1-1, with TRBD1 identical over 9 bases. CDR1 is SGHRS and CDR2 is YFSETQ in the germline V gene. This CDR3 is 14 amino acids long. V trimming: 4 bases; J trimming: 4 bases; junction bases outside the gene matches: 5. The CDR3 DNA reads TGCGCCAGCAGCACGGGACAGGGTCGCACTGAAGCTTTCTTT. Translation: CASSTGQGRTEAFF.

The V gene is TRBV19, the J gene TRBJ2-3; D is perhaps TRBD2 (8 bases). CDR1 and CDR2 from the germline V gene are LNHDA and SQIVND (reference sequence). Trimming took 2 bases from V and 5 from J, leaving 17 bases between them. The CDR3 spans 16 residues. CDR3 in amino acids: CASSITSGPGGDTQYF. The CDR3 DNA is TGTGCCAGTAGTATAACTAGCGGCCCAGGGGGAGATACGCAGTATTTT.

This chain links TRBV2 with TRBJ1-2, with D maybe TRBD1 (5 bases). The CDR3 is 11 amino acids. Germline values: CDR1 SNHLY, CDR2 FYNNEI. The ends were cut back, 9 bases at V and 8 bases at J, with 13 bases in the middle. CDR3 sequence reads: CASNPGWGYTF. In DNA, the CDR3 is TGTGCCAGTAACCCAGGGTGGGGCTACACCTTC.

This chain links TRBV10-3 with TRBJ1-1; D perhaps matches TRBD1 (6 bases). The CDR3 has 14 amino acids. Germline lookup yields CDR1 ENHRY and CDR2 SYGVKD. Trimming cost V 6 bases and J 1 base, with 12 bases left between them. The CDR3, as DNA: TGTGCCATCAGATTACCGGGACAGAACACTGAAGCTTTCTTT. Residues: CAIRLPGQNTEAFF.

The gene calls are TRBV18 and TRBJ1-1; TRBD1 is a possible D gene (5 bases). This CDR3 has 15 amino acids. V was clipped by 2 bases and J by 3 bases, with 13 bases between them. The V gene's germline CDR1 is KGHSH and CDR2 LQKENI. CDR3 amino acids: CASSPEGIMDTEAFF. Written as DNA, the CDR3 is TGTGCCAGCTCACCAGAGGGGATCATGGACACTGAAGCTTTCTTT.

CDR3 in amino acids: CASSFNDVSGWYF. The CDR3 bases are TGTGCCAGCAGTTTCAACGACGTGAGCGGATGGTACTTC. J is TRBJ2-5 and V is TRBV27, with a weak D call TRBD2 (5 bases). Germline CDR1 and CDR2: MNHEY and SMNVEV (reference sequence). V dropped 3 bases and J dropped 13 bases, with 18 bases sitting between them. The CDR3 contains 13 residues.